The rows below give T cell receptor beta chains drawn from one sample of a study of molecular identifiers for immune sequencing clone quantification. TCRdb called the PCR reads again in MiXCR, with one record for every CDR3 protein. The sample has about 640,000 distinct CDR3 sequences; just under 20% are singletons. Specimen: naive CD8+ T cells from blood, with Jurkat cell RNA spiked in. Receptors were obtained from a human donor in good health. Some libraries in this study had Jurkat cell RNA spiked in. Each CDR3 is given with its conserved first and last residue. The D gene is left open where the match is weak. Size values are once, few and many counts, or a class for expanded clones, and some rows have none.

D,J,V,size,DNA,CDR3
TRBD2,TRBJ2-4,TRBV7-9,many,TGTGCCAGCAGCTTAGTGGGGGAGGGGAAGCAGGACTTC,CASSLVGEGKQDF
TRBD2,TRBJ2-3,TRBV11-2,many,TGTGCCAGCAGCTCCCTGGCGGGGGGCCCTCTCCCCACAGATACGCAGTATTTT,CASSSLAGGPLPTDTQYF
.,TRBJ1-6,TRBV20-1,many,TGCAGTGCTAGAGAGGTTGGGGATTACTATAATTCACCCCTCCACTTT,CSAREVGDYYNSPLHF
TRBD2,TRBJ2-7,TRBV19,.,TGTGCCAGTAGTATAGGGACTAGCGGGCTGTACGAGCAGTACTTC,CASSIGTSGLYEQYF
.,TRBJ1-1,TRBV7-2,many,TGTGCCAGCAGCTTAGGGGGGCAGCTCATGAACACTGAAGCTTTCTTT,CASSLGGQLMNTEAFF
TRBD2,TRBJ2-5,TRBV7-2,many,TGTGCCAGCTGTCCGGGAGGGCCAGAGACCCAGTACTTC,CASCPGGPETQYF
TRBD2,TRBJ2-7,TRBV7-8,many,TGTGCCAGCAGCTCCGAACTTAGCGGGGGGTTTCGCGAGCAGTACTTC,CASSSELSGGFREQYF
.,TRBJ2-7,TRBV29-1,many,TGCAGCGTTGATTCCCAGCCGGGCGACGAGCAGTACTTC,CSVDSQPGDEQYF
.,TRBJ2-7,TRBV6-2/TRBV6-3,.,TGTGCCAGCAGTTGGGTCGGGAGTTCCTACGAGCAGTACTTC,CASSWVGSSYEQYF
.,TRBJ2-7,TRBV25-1,many,TGTGCCAGCAGGAGGACAGATTCCTACGAGCAGTACTTC,CASRRTDSYEQYF
.,TRBJ1-5,TRBV24-1,many,TGTGCCACCATCCACGGAGGGCAGTACAATCAGCCCCAGCATTTT,CATIHGGQYNQPQHF
.,TRBJ2-3,TRBV2,.,TGTGCCAGCAACGTACAGGACCGCGGGGGCAGCACAGATACGCAGTATTTT,CASNVQDRGGSTDTQYF
.,TRBJ2-7,TRBV9,.,TGTGCCAGCAGCGTAGGGGCAGGGCTCGAGCAGTACTTC,CASSVGAGLEQYF
.,TRBJ2-7,TRBV19,.,TGTGCCAGTAAACCTACGGGTGTCTCCTACGAGCAGTACTTC,CASKPTGVSYEQYF
.,TRBJ2-1,TRBV5-5,many,TGTGCCAGCAGCTTCGATTGGTCGGATGAGCAGTTCTTC,CASSFDWSDEQFF
.,TRBJ1-5,TRBV23-1,many,TGCGCCAGCAGTCACCATCCGCCCCAGCATTTT,CASSHHPPQHF
TRBD2,TRBJ2-3,TRBV6-5,.,TGTGCCAGCAGTCCTAGCGGGAGTCCCACAGATACGCAGTATTTT,CASSPSGSPTDTQYF
.,TRBJ2-1,TRBV4-1,.,TGCGCCAGCAGCCAAGATCCCAGGACCTACAATGAGCAGTTCTTC,CASSQDPRTYNEQFF
.,TRBJ2-7,TRBV4-1,few,TGCGCCAGCAGCATGCGGCTTGCCTACGAGCAGTACTTC,CASSMRLAYEQYF
.,TRBJ2-3,TRBV19,many,TGTGCCAGTAGACTGACCAGCACAGATACGCAGTATTTT,CASRLTSTDTQYF
TRBD2,TRBJ2-7,TRBV7-9,.,TGTGCCAGCAGCTCCCTAGCGGGAGGTATGCAAGAGCAGTACTTC,CASSSLAGGMQEQYF
.,TRBJ2-1,TRBV30,few,TGTGCCTGGGGTCACGGCCGCGAGGGGTTCTTC,CAWGHGREGFF
TRBD1,TRBJ2-1,TRBV5-3,few,TGTGCCAGCAGCTTCGACAGGGCCTCCTCTATATACAATGAGCAGTTCTTC,CASSFDRASSIYNEQFF
.,TRBJ2-7,TRBV4-1,many,TGCGCCAGCAGCCAAGACCCAGGGAACTCCTACGAGCAGTACTTC,CASSQDPGNSYEQYF
.,TRBJ2-7,TRBV6-1,many,TGTGCCAGCAGTGAATGGGAGGCCCCTAGAAACGAGCAGTACTTC,CASSEWEAPRNEQYF
TRBD1,TRBJ2-1,TRBV19,many,TGTGCCAGTAGTATAGGGGTCAGGGGGCTTGGTGAGCAGTTCTTC,CASSIGVRGLGEQFF
TRBD1,TRBJ1-6,TRBV4-1,many,TGCGCCAGCAGCCAAGGCGGGACAGATAATTCACCCCTCCACTTT,CASSQGGTDNSPLHF
.,TRBJ2-3,TRBV28,many,TGTGCCAGCAGTTTCAGACTCGGGGATACGCAGTATTTT,CASSFRLGDTQYF
.,TRBJ1-1,TRBV7-8,many,TGTGCCAGCAGCTCCATTTTCAACACTGAAGCTTTCTTT,CASSSIFNTEAFF
TRBD1,TRBJ1-4,TRBV7-9,many,TGTGCCAGCAGCCGCATTCCAGGGGGAGGGAATGAAAAACTGTTTTTT,CASSRIPGGGNEKLFF
.,TRBJ1-5,TRBV7-9,many,TGTGCCAGCAGCTTAGCCGAGAATCAGCCCCAGCATTTT,CASSLAENQPQHF
.,TRBJ2-5,TRBV9,many,TGTGCCAGCAGCGCCCGCGCTAGCGCCCAAGAGACCCAGTACTTC,CASSARASAQETQYF
.,TRBJ2-2,TRBV11-2,few,TGTGCCAGCAGCTTAGGAGTTGGAGGGAACACCGGGGAGCTGTTTTTT,CASSLGVGGNTGELFF
TRBD1,TRBJ2-7,TRBV7-9,many,TGTGCCAGCAGTCCTACAGGGGGCGGCATGGACGAGCAGTACTTC,CASSPTGGGMDEQYF
.,TRBJ2-2,TRBV20-1,many,TGCAGTGCTAGAGATCAGGGGGAGGACACCGGGGAGCTGTTTTTT,CSARDQGEDTGELFF
TRBD1,TRBJ2-5,TRBV19,few,TGTGCCAGTAGGGCCCAGGGGGACCCAATCCAAGAGACCCAGTACTTC,CASRAQGDPIQETQYF
TRBD1,TRBJ1-3,TRBV28,.,TGTGCCAGCAGTTTCACAGGGGGTTATGGAAACACCATATATTTT,CASSFTGGYGNTIYF
.,TRBJ2-1,TRBV15,.,TGTGCCACCAGCAGAGATAGGGGACCCCCTAATGAGCAGTTCTTC,CATSRDRGPPNEQFF
TRBD2,TRBJ2-1,TRBV29-1,.,TGCAGCGCGGGACTAGCGGGGTACAATGAGCAGTTCTTC,CSAGLAGYNEQFF
TRBD2,TRBJ2-1,TRBV3-1,many,TGTGCCAGCAGCCAAGTCCGGTCCCTACGGCGGGAGGGTGAGCAGTTCTTC,CASSQVRSLRREGEQFF
.,TRBJ1-1,TRBV12-3/TRBV12-4,many,TGTGCCAGCAGTTTCATACTAGACAGCACTGAAGCTTTCTTT,CASSFILDSTEAFF